This note documents a single T cell receptor beta chain sequence. This clonotype has at least ten counts. Its specific antigen is unknown. No much larger clone exists at a distance of one base, and base qualities are not known. The data derive from a study of blood T cells in healthy people across ages (dated by TCRdb to between 2015 and 2017). Study-level background: In model experiments, template switching captured roughly one uniquely barcoded TCR beta cDNA molecule for every two T cells. The study measured age-related changes in TCR beta repertoire diversity using deep sequencing normalized with unique cDNA molecular identifiers. Donors were grouped into four age groups: young (average roughly 16 years), middle-aged (over 35), aged (around 56) and long-lived (approximately 82). To avoid experimental bias, donors of different ages were randomly spread across the sequencing lanes. The study analyzed two additional independent replicas of 1 million unique cDNA reads from the same blood draw for two donors, one aged 18 to 30 and one aged 80 or older. Paper-wide results and their limitations: Donor CMV infection status was unknown, potentially confounding age-related changes in expanded clonotypes. Compared with the aged group, the long-lived group had more naive CD4+ T cells, fewer expanded clones and increased TCR diversity, a pattern suggesting age selection. Observed TCR beta diversity correlated strongly with the percentage of naive T cells measured by flow cytometry. Observed TCR beta diversity per million T cells fell roughly linearly with age, and a significant reduction was already apparent by age about 38. Bulk unsorted PBMC profiling prevented conclusive comparison of naive and antigen-experienced compartments. Total diversity estimates from one million sequenced T cells were considered lower bounds and underestimates.

The roughly 39 donors, aged roughly 6 to 95 years, were systemically healthy Caucasian individuals from Russia. Approximately 10 milliliters of peripheral blood were collected from each donor into EDTA-treated Vacutainer tubes. Ficoll-Paque density-gradient centrifugation was used to isolate PBMCs, with at least 7 million obtained per sample. Trizol reagent was used to extract total RNA from the PBMCs, yielding at least 5.5 micrograms per sample. For every donor, flow cytometry on a PBMC aliquot measured the percentage of naive CD45RAhigh/CD27high T cells. Library preparation employed 5' RACE. The data were produced on an Illumina HiSeq 2500. A second roughly 6 to 11 cycle PCR used a sample-barcoded 5' primer and a J-beta primer mix. A unique molecular identifier was introduced onto each TCR beta cDNA molecule by a template-switch 5' adaptor carrying 12 random nucleotides. Each sample yielded at least 2.5 million CDR3-containing paired-end reads. First-strand cDNA was synthesized from all RNA with the Mint cDNA synthesis kit, primed by a TRBC-specific oligonucleotide. Following uracil-DNA glycosylase treatment, all cDNA underwent a first 18-cycle PCR with the universal primers M1SS and BC2_uni_R. As for the original processing: Each sample was normalized by randomly selecting 1 million high-quality reads, each carrying a distinct molecular identifier. Instead of being binned into consensus sequences, reads that shared molecular identifiers were thrown out. MiTCR, set to a Q25 quality threshold and the strictest error-elimination algorithm, was used for CDR3 identification, clonotype clustering and error correction. A nonparametric unseen species model using Euler transformation provided a lower-bound estimate of total TCR beta diversity. The public reads were quality trimmed at Q25 with fastp and then assembled into clones with MiXCR by TCRdb, keeping productive beta chains. Here each entry gathers all rows of one CDR3 protein and keeps the most common genes and DNA. These V and J calls rely on TCRdb rather than the paper's analysis. Here the sample has 550,000 to 750,000 distinct CDR3 sequences; over 20% occur a single time. Clones ranked in the top ten supply roughly 3.7% of the sample.

At the junction V is shortened by 6 bases and J by 0 bases, with 8 bases in between. The cysteine opens and the phenylalanine closes a CDR3 of 12 amino acids. Only CDR3 DNA remains: 36 bases, in frame from the first base. Based on the germline V gene, the CDR1 and CDR2 sequences are SQVTM and ANQGSEA. Sequences were obtained from blood. This clonotype was obtained from a man in his 70s in good health. The V and J genes are TRBV29-1 and TRBJ2-5; there is no confident call for the D gene. The sequence in DNA is TGCAGCGTGTTCAGTAACCAAGAGACCCAGTACTTC. It translates as CSVFSNQETQYF.